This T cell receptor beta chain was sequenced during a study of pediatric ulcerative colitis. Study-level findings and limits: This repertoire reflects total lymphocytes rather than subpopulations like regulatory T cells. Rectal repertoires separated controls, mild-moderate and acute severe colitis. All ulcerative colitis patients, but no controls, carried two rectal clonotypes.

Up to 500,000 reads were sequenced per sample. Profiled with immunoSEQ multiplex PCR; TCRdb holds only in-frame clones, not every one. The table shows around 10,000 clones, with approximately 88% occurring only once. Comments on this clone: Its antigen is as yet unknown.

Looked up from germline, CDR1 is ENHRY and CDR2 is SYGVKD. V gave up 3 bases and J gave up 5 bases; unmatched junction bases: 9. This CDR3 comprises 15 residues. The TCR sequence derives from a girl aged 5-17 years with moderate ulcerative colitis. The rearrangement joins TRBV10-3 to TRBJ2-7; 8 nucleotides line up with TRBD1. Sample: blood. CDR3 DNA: TGTGCCATCAGTGACCACTCTGACAGGGGCCACGAGCAGTACTTC. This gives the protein CAISDHSDRGHEQYF.